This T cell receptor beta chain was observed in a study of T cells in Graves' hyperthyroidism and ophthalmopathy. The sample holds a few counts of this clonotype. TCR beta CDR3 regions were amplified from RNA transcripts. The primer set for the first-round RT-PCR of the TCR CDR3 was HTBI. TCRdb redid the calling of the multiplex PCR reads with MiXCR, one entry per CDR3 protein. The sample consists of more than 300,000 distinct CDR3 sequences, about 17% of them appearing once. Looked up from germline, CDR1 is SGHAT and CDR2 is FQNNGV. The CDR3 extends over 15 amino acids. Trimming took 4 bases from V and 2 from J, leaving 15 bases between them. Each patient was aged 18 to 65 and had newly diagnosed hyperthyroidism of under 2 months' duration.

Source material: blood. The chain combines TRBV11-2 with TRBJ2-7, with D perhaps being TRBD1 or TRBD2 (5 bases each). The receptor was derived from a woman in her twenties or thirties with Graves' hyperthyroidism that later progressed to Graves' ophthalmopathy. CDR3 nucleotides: TGTGCCAGCAGCTCCTACGGGGCCGGGACCTACGAGCAGTACTTC. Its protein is CASSSYGAGTYEQYF.